This T cell receptor (beta chain) was sequenced in a study of cytomegalovirus exposure and HLA in healthy donors. PCR was performed using 60 Vbeta and 13 Jbeta primers. Libraries were prepared by immunoSEQ multiplex PCR; TCRdb keeps only in-frame clonotypes and omits some of them. The sample yields under 200,000 clones, around three quarters seen once. This clone showed up just once. CDR1 is SGHRS and CDR2 is YFSETQ in the germline V gene. V dropped 4 bases and J dropped 9 bases, with 17 bases sitting between them. The CDR3 runs to 15 residues. The chain combines TRBV5-1 with TRBJ1-6; D not certain. The sequenced sample was PBMCs. This clonotype was sampled from a man in his forties in good health and CMV-seronegative. The CDR3 spells CASSTGIGDGSPLHF. As DNA, the CDR3 is TGCGCCAGCAGCACCGGGATAGGCGATGGTTCACCCCTCCACTTT.